This T cell receptor (beta chain) was sequenced in a study of cytomegalovirus exposure and HLA in healthy donors. Background on the study: The same platform used for the roughly 650 first-cohort repertoires was also used for the 100 to 150 validation repertoires, as a later analysis reported. Findings of the study overall: First-cohort TCR clusters tended to co-occur in the approximately 130 validation repertoires, a later analysis found.

To note about this clone: What it binds is unknown.

This CDR3 spans 17 amino acids. V was trimmed by 3 bases and J by 0 bases, leaving 17 bases between them. Germline V gives CDR1 MDHEN, CDR2 SYDVKM. Some clones are missing from TCRdb's copy, which holds only in-frame ones; the method was immunoSEQ multiplex PCR. The repertoire includes around 190,000 clones, 81% of them detected once, and about 1.2% sits in the top ten. This TCR was recovered from a woman in her twenties or thirties in good health and CMV-seronegative. Specimen: PBMCs. The V call is TRBV28, the J call TRBJ1-1; D is perhaps TRBD1 (5 bases). CDR3 in DNA: TGTGCCAGCAGTTTGTTAAGGGGCCGACCGATGAACACTGAAGCTTTCTTT. Translation gives CASSLLRGRPMNTEAFF.